This is a list of T cell receptor beta chains from one sample in a study of Graves' ophthalmopathy and Graves' hyperthyroidism. Using its own MiXCR run on the multiplex PCR reads, TCRdb lists one record per CDR3 protein. This table holds 680,000 or so distinct CDR3 sequences, 22% found once. Sequenced sample: peripheral blood. The receptors were sampled from a woman aged 18-30 years with stable Graves' hyperthyroidism. Some clones in this sample may be carry-over from other donors' samples. Both conserved end residues are part of each CDR3.

v_call cdr3_aa
TRBV28 CASSLTPSHEQYF
TRBV29-1 CSVDDRAQDTIYF
TRBV20-1 CSATKTARLEQYF
TRBV18 CASSHDRAQNTEAFF
TRBV6-1 CASSRGVEETQYF
TRBV12-3/TRBV12-4 CASTPESHSNTEAFF
TRBV18 CASSPGTGRRETQYF
TRBV6-2/TRBV6-3 CASRGTSGSGETQYF
TRBV15 CATSRVDRGYQPQHF
TRBV7-9 CASSPVVTEAFF
TRBV20-1 CSARPASRGETQYF
TRBV4-1 CASSPSGVWRVGQETQYF
TRBV12-3/TRBV12-4 CASSLDDGQKNIKYF
TRBV2 CASSDRFFYEQYF
TRBV2 CASSEASRSTGELFF
TRBV12-3/TRBV12-4 CASSLGGGTSVSYEQYF
TRBV19 CAIQDRSRNIQYF
TRBV12-3/TRBV12-4 CASSLTGFGEQYF
TRBV13 CASSSTGTGNFGGANVLTF
TRBV11-2 CASSFYRANYGYTF
TRBV2 CASRKQGPGREQYF
TRBV27 CASSSGALAQHF
TRBV6-2/TRBV6-3 CASREVRAVYEQYF
TRBV27 CASSPVRGLWLETQYF
TRBV27 CASSLVQGTEAFF
TRBV6-1 CASSLAGTADPYEQYF
TRBV6-5 CASSYSQGAGQPQHF
TRBV20-1 CSARASGRLSGELFF
TRBV20-1 CSALLGNTIYF
TRBV6-1 CASSLNAPNSPLHF
TRBV19 CASSMGPTGELFF
TRBV28 CASPFWAGEGRTEAFF
TRBV19 CASSIAALKPQHF
TRBV10-3 CAISESKQRPFSGANVLTF
TRBV6-2/TRBV6-3 CASSLLQEEQYF
TRBV11-1 CASSQIATGGTGELFF
TRBV12-3/TRBV12-4 CASSPLGTGHEQYF
TRBV11-2 CASSLELRAGYEQYF
TRBV19 CASSFSAEAYEQYF
TRBV12-3/TRBV12-4 CTSSLRGTEAFF
TRBV25-1 CASSESASDSYEQYF
TRBV30 CAWSWAAMGETQYF
TRBV20-1 CSATSGGAETQYF
TRBV19 CATEQGPNYGYTF
TRBV3-1 CASSPTVTAYEQYF
TRBV11-2 CASSLRLAAQTQETQYF
TRBV19 CASSGSVASYEQYF
TRBV12-3/TRBV12-4 CASRPTDGYGYTF
TRBV6-1 CARSRDKGRNIKYF
TRBV6-6 CASSPRGLAGGRRQSPYEQYF
TRBV6-1 CASSAPFGRPYEQYF
TRBV11-2 CASTSLKETEAFF
TRBV18 CASSNKVWETEAFF
TRBV6-5 CASSYRTGYAEAFF
TRBV27 CASSFRQGAIDEQYF
TRBV11-2 CASSLRRGRGQSYEQYF
TRBV7-2 CASSWGNTQYF